The 27 T cell receptor beta chains presented below share a single source sample, sequenced in a study of post-analysis software for immune sequencing data. These receptors lack a known antigen. TCR beta cDNA libraries had unique molecular identifiers. TCRdb re-derived calls from the PCR reads in MiXCR, one entry per CDR3 protein. The table records 430,000 or so distinct CDR3 sequences, roughly 38% of them present only once. Findings and caveats of the study: Four or five TRBV segments, including TRBV5-6, TRBV5-1 and TRBV20-1, were more frequent in patients than controls.

Input material: blood. Receptor source: a girl aged 2 to 10 with multiple sclerosis.

This clonotype was detected only a few times. The J gene is TRBJ2-1, the V gene TRBV24-1; a possible D gene is TRBD2 (7 bases). Between the trimmed V and J ends, which lost 5 bases and 2 bases, there was a span of 12 bases. The CDR3 is 15 amino acids. CDR1 and CDR2 (germline): KGHDR, SFDVKD. CDR3 nucleotides: TGTGCCACCAGTGGGCCCGGGGGGCCCTACAATGAGCAGTTCTTC. Its translation: CATSGPGGPYNEQFF.

The V and J genes are TRBV20-1 and TRBJ2-3, with 10 nucleotides matching TRBD1. Germline assignment: CDR1 DFQATT and CDR2 SNEGSKA (reference sequence). The junction had 7 bases not matched to a gene; V was cut back by 1 base and J by 3 bases. The CDR3 covers 16 residues. CDR3 region: CSARGPGQGGTDTQYF. Here the CDR3 DNA reads TGCAGTGCTAGAGGCCCCGGACAGGGGGGAACAGATACGCAGTATTTT.

The chain joins TRBV5-1 to TRBJ2-1, with D perhaps matching TRBD1 (6 bases). V gave up 4 bases and J gave up 4 bases, with 15 bases separating them. Germline assignment: CDR1 SGHRS and CDR2 YFSETQ. This CDR3 has 15 amino acids. CDR3 region: CASSPQGPGYNEQFF. CDR3 in DNA: TGCGCCAGCAGCCCTCAGGGGCCCGGGTACAATGAGCAGTTCTTC.

The CDR3 coding sequence is TGTGCCATCAGTGAGTACGGAGAGTCCTACGAGCAGTACTTC. Amino acid sequence: CAISEYGESYEQYF. The genes are TRBV10-3 and TRBJ2-7; D uncertain. The CDR3 is made up of 14 amino acids. V lost 1 base and J 1 base, leaving 8 bases between the germline ends. Germline assignment: CDR1 ENHRY and CDR2 SYGVKD.

The CDR3 nucleotides are TGTGCCACCAGTGATTCTGACAGGGTTAGCAATCAGCCCCAGCATTTT. Protein product: CATSDSDRVSNQPQHF. The genes are TRBV24-1 and TRBJ1-5, with 7 bases fitting TRBD1. Trimming took 2 bases from V and 0 from J; bases not matched to a gene: 3. CDR3 size: 16 residues. Germline V gene lookup returns CDR1 KGHDR and CDR2 SFDVKD.

The rearrangement links TRBV29-1 to TRBJ1-4; D uncertain. The germline V gene has CDR1 SQVTM and CDR2 ANQGSEA. V was clipped by 7 bases and J by 8 bases, with 8 bases between them. The CDR3 has 10 amino acids. Here the CDR3 reads CSAGEEKLFF. DNA of the CDR3: TGCAGCGCTGGGGAGGAAAAACTGTTTTTT.

This rearrangement joins TRBV5-1 to TRBJ2-3; D is ambiguous. The CDR3 consists of 16 residues. V lost 0 bases to trimming and J lost 0 bases, with 11 bases between them. Germline loops: CDR1 SGHRS, CDR2 YFSETQ. The CDR3 bases are TGCGCCAGCAGCTTGGGGGCAGATGCTAGCACAGATACGCAGTATTTT. Amino acids: CASSLGADASTDTQYF.

V gene TRBV24-1 combines with J gene TRBJ2-1; D might be TRBD2 (6 bases). The V end lost 9 bases, the J end lost 9 bases, and 14 bases lay between the germline ends. Germline V gives CDR1 KGHDR, CDR2 SFDVKD. The CDR3 is 12 residues long. The chain's CDR3 is CATSRGTGEQFF. The CDR3 DNA reads TGTGCCACCTCCCGCGGGACCGGTGAGCAGTTCTTC.

The V gene is TRBV18, the J gene TRBJ2-1, with D perhaps given as TRBD1 or TRBD2 (5 bases each). Between the trimmed V and J ends, which lost 5 bases and 5 bases, there was a span of 19 bases. This CDR3 spans 16 amino acids. Per germline, CDR1 KGHSH and CDR2 LQKENI. The CDR3 spells CASSRGLGDLNNEQFF. CDR3 bases: TGTGCCAGCTCAAGAGGGCTGGGGGACCTTAACAATGAGCAGTTCTTC. The entire variable domain, with the rest obtained from reference TRBV18 and TRBJ2-1, is as follows: NAGVMQNPRHLVRRRGQEARLRCSPMKGHSHVYWYRQLPEEGLKFMVYLQKENIIDESGMPKERFSAEFPKEGPSILRIQQVVRGDSAAYFCASSRGLGDLNNEQFFGPGTRLTVL.

This clonotype was observed a handful of times. The CDR3 coding sequence is TGTGCCAGCAGCCAAGATTTGGGGACAGGGCAGTACTTC. Its translation is CASSQDLGTGQYF. The chain joins TRBV3-1 to TRBJ2-5, with 9 positions matching TRBD1. V gave up 0 bases and J gave up 11 bases; unmatched junction bases: 4. The CDR3 totals 13 residues. Germline CDR1 is LGHDT and CDR2 is YNNKEL (reference sequence).

The table lists this clonotype with a few counts. This chain joins TRBV29-1 and TRBJ1-2; D uncertain. The V gene's germline CDR1 is SQVTM and CDR2 ANQGSEA. The CDR3 is 13 amino acids. V lost 2 bases to trimming and J lost 5 bases, with 12 bases between them. CDR3 nucleotide sequence: TGCAGCGTTGAATCTCCTGTCGTATATGGCTACACCTTC. This encodes CSVESPVVYGYTF.

The chain uses TRBV7-9 and TRBJ1-2; 11 bases fit TRBD1. Germline V gene sequence: CDR1 SEHNR, CDR2 FQNEAQ (reference sequence). J gave up 8 bases and V 4 bases, and 6 bases lay outside the gene matches. The CDR3 covers 14 residues. The CDR3 sequence is CASSSGQGARGYTF. The CDR3 bases are TGTGCCAGCAGCTCAGGACAGGGGGCGCGGGGCTACACCTTC. The entire variable domain, with the rest obtained from reference TRBV7-9 and TRBJ1-2, is as follows: DTGVSQNPRHKITKRGQNVTFRCDPISEHNRLYWYRQTLGQGPEFLTYFQNEAQLEKSRLLSDRFSAERPKGSFSTLEIQRTEQGDSAMYLCASSSGQGARGYTFGSGTRLTVV.

The J gene is TRBJ2-3, the V gene TRBV7-2; 9 bases match TRBD2. Germline CDR1 SGHTA, CDR2 FQGNSA. The CDR3 is 13 amino acids. Unmatched junction bases numbered 9, after V lost 7 bases and J lost 10 bases. DNA for the CDR3: TGTGCCAGCACCTCTAAGCGGGAGGAGGCGCAGTATTTT. Its translation is CASTSKREEAQYF. Supplemented by reference TRBV7-2 and TRBJ2-3, the full variable domain reads GAGVSQSPSNKVTEKGKDVELRCDPISGHTALYWYRQSLGQGLEFLIYFQGNSAPDKSGLPSDRFSAERTGGSVSTLTIQRTQQEDSAVYLCASTSKREEAQYFGPGTRLTVL.

Only a few counts were recorded for this clonotype. The chain joins TRBV29-1 to TRBJ2-2, with D perhaps TRBD2 (6 bases). V lost 7 bases to trimming and J lost 6 bases, with 15 bases between them. CDR3 size: 13 residues. Germline assignment: CDR1 SQVTM and CDR2 ANQGSEA. In DNA, the CDR3 is TGCAGCGCAGAAAACGGGGGAGCCGGGGAGCTGTTTTTT. Translation gives CSAENGGAGELFF.

This clonotype was seen only a few times. This chain uses TRBV15 with TRBJ2-1; D gene uncertain. The CDR3 runs to 13 residues. Between the trimmed V and J ends, which lost 5 bases and 10 bases, there was a span of 15 bases. CDR1 is LNHNV, CDR2 YYDKDF, per germline (reference sequence). The DNA of the CDR3 is TGTGCCACCAGCTCTGTGACCTTCCGGGAGCAGTTCTTC. It encodes CATSSVTFREQFF.

This clonotype was seen repeatedly, ten times or more. V gene TRBV7-6 combines with J gene TRBJ2-4, with 11 bases aligning to TRBD2. V shed 1 base and J 5 bases; nucleotides not matched to a gene: 7. This CDR3 has 17 residues. In germline, CDR1 is SGHVS, CDR2 FNYEAQ. The CDR3 loop is CASSLGHSGRGENIQYF. CDR3 bases: TGTGCCAGCAGCTTAGGACATAGCGGGAGGGGAGAAAACATTCAGTACTTC.

The chain joins TRBV3-1 to TRBJ2-2; D is perhaps TRBD2 (6 bases). The CDR3 is 15 residues long. Between the trimmed V and J ends, which lost 3 bases and 2 bases, there was a span of 10 bases. Germline-derived CDR1 and CDR2 are LGHDT and YNNKEL (reference sequence). This CDR3 is CASSHWDSNTGELFF. The CDR3 DNA is TGTGCCAGCAGCCACTGGGACTCTAACACCGGGGAGCTGTTTTTT.

This clonotype was counted between two and nine times. The V gene is TRBV7-2, the J gene TRBJ2-5, with 7 bases that match TRBD2. There are 15 residues in the CDR3. Germline V lookup: CDR1 SGHTA, CDR2 FQGNSA. V lost 1 base and J lost 4; bases outside the gene matches: 6. The CDR3 here is CASSLVAGGGETQYF. The CDR3 region has the DNA TGTGCCAGCAGCTTAGTAGCGGGCGGAGGAGAGACCCAGTACTTC.

The chain carries TRBV29-1 and TRBJ2-1, with a possible D match to TRBD1 (5 bases). V was trimmed by 3 bases and J by 4 bases, leaving 7 bases between them. The CDR3 has 12 amino acids. Germline V gives CDR1 SQVTM, CDR2 ANQGSEA. For the CDR3, the DNA is TGCAGCGTTGATGACAGTTACAATGAGCAGTTCTTC. Protein: CSVDDSYNEQFF.

This clonotype occurred a few times. The V and J genes are TRBV20-1 and TRBJ2-7; D is possibly TRBD1 or TRBD2 (6 bases each). This CDR3 is 14 amino acids long. Trimming left V 2 bases short and J 2 bases short, with 13 bases between. Germline lookup yields CDR1 DFQATT and CDR2 SNEGSKA (reference sequence). The CDR3 region is CSARYRDSTYEQYF. CDR3 DNA sequence: TGCAGTGCTAGATACAGGGACTCCACCTACGAGCAGTACTTC.

Regarding this clonotype: An end of the junction does not agree with germline; a read error may underlie this. This chain uses TRBV7-2 with TRBJ2-3, with 11 positions matching TRBD2. Germline V lookup: CDR1 SGHTA, CDR2 FQGNSA. This CDR3 has 18 residues. The CDR3 sequence: CASSLGGGLAVATDTLYF. Written as DNA, the CDR3 is TGTGCCAGCAGCTTAGGGGGGGGACTAGCGGTTGCTACAGATACGCTGTATTTT.

This clonotype was found a few times. This chain uses TRBV28 with TRBJ2-7, with TRBD1 matching 10 bases. Germline lookup yields CDR1 MDHEN and CDR2 SYDVKM. The CDR3 is 15 residues long. The V segment lost 6 bases and the J segment 6 bases; nucleotides outside the gene matches: 11. CDR3 coding DNA: TGTGCCAGCAGCCCCCGGGACAGGGGTCGGCGCGAGCAGTACTTC. It codes for CASSPRDRGRREQYF.

The chain joins TRBV12-3 or TRBV12-4 to TRBJ2-3; D call uncertain. With 10 bases removed from V and 5 bases from J, the gap between germline ends came to 19 bases. The CDR3 runs to 14 residues. The CDR3 DNA reads as TGTGCCATGAAACCCATGGGCCCGGGAGATACGCAGTATTTT. Its protein is CAMKPMGPGDTQYF.

V is TRBV11-2 and J is TRBJ2-7, with 11 bases aligning to TRBD1. V was pared by 6 bases and J by 2 bases, with 6 bases of the junction left unmatched. The CDR3 consists of 15 residues. Germline CDR1 reads SGHAT; CDR2 reads FQNNGV. As DNA, the CDR3 is TGTGCCAGCAGAAGGGGACAGGGGGAAACCTACGAGCAGTACTTC. It codes for CASRRGQGETYEQYF. Using reference TRBV11-2 and TRBJ2-7 for the parts outside the CDR3, the full variable domain is EAGVAQSPRYKIIEKRQSVAFWCNPISGHATLYWYQQILGQGPKLLIQFQNNGVVDDSQLPKDRFSAERLKGVDSTLKIQPAKLEDSAVYLCASRRGQGETYEQYFGPGTRLTVT.

Of note for this clonotype: At one boundary the junction diverges from the germline segment, which might be a read error. This rearrangement joins TRBV29-1 to TRBJ1-5; TRBD1 might be the D (5 bases). The CDR3 covers 17 residues. From germline, CDR1 is SQVTM and CDR2 ANQGSEA. The CDR3 sequence is CSAPWIGGLGSNRPQHF. CDR3 DNA: TGCAGCGCCCCATGGATCGGGGGGTTGGGGAGCAATCGGCCCCAGCATTTT.

The rearrangement links TRBV4-1 to TRBJ2-5; TRBD1 matches at 7 bases. Gene TRBJ2-7 matches the end of the DNA better, so the J call may be wrong. The CDR3 has 14 amino acids. Germline values: CDR1 MGHRA, CDR2 YSYEKL. DNA of the CDR3: TGCGCCAGCAGCCCCCGGGACAGTGTTCACGAGCAGTACTTC. Its translation is CASSPRDSVHEQYF.

V and J are TRBV28 and TRBJ2-1; D is ambiguous. Trimming removed 4 bases at V and 11 bases at J, with 12 bases between. The germline gives CDR1 MDHEN, CDR2 SYDVKM. CDR3 length equals 12 residues. The CDR3 bases are TGTGCCAGCAGTTCCCAAGCCCGACAGCAGTTCTTC. Protein sequence: CASSSQARQQFF. The full variable domain, its missing parts supplied by reference TRBV28 and TRBJ2-1, is DVKVTQSSRYLVKRTGEKVFLECVQDMDHENMFWYRQDPGLGLRLIYFSYDVKMKEKGDIPEGYSVSREKKERFSLILESASTNQTSMYLCASSSQARQQFFGPGTRLTVL.